This TCR beta chain is from a study of control samples from healthy donors and cancer patients. Germline CDR1 LNHDA, CDR2 SQIVND (reference sequence). The V end lost 0 bases, the J end lost 5 bases, and 7 bases lay between the germline ends. The CDR3 has 13 residues. Some clones are missing from TCRdb's copy, which holds only in-frame ones; the method was immunoSEQ multiplex PCR. The sample gives 90,000 to 100,000 clones, 90% of which show up once; 3% to 4.5% is in the top ten. The specimen was blood. The chain recombines TRBV19 with TRBJ1-2; no clear D. This TCR came from a woman younger than 35 in good health. CDR3 in amino acids: CASSIDSQYGYTF. DNA for the CDR3: TGTGCCAGTAGTATAGATTCGCAGTATGGCTACACCTTC.